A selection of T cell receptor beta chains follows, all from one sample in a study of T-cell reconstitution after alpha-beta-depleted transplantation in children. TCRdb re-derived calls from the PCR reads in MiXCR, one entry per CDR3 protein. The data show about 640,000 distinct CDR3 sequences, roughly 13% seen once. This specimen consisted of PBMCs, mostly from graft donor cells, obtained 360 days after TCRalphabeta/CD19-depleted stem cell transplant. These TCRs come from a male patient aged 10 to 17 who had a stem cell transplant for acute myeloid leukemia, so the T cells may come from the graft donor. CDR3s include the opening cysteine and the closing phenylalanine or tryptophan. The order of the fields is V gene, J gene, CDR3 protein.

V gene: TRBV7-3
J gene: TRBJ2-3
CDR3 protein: CASRPGGAGAQDTQYF

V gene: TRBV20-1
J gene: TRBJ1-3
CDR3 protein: CSAPSTGRVSSGNTIYF

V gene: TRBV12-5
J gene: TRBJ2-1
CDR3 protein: CASGSILYNEQFF

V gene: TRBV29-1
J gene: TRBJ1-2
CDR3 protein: CSVERGYGYTF

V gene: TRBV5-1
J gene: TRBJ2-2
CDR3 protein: CASSLRLAGDAGELFF

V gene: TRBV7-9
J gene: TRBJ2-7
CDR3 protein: CASSLGYPPSSYEQYF

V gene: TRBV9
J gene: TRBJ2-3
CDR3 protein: CASSPNPWIRSDTQYF

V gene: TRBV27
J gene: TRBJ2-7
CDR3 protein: CASSLSQRLTGEVSEQYF

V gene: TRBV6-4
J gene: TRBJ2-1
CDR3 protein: CASSDPGTSAYNEQFF

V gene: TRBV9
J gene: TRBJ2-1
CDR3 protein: CASSAWTSGSYEQFF

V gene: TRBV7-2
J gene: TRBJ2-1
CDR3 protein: CASSPQTGDNEQFF

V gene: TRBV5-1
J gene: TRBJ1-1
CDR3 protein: CASSFVPLGRTNTEAFF

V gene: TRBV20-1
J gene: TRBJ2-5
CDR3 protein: CSACGSSGLQETQYF

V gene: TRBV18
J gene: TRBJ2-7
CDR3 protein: CASSPTGNLEQYF

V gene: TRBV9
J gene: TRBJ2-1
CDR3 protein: CASSAGPPSYNEQFF

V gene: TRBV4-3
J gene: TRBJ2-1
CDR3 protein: CASSHISGIPSSYNEQFF

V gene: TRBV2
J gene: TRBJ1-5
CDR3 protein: CASSLSPGLNQPQHF

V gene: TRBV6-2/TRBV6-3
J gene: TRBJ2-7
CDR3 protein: CASSYSGGASSYEQYF

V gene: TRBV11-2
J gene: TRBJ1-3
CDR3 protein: CASSPLLGGSSGNTIYF

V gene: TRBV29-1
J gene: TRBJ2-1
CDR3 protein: CSAEAGTQFF

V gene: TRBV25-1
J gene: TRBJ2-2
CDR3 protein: CRGRRELFFGEGSTRRELFF

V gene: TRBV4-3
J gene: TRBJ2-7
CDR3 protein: CASSPRRTSYEQYF

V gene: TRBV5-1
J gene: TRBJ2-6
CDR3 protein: CASSLASDRVLNSGANVLTF

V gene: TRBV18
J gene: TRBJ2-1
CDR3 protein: CASSPLQLYNEQFF

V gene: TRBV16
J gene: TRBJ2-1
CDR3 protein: CASSLQTGGFEQFF

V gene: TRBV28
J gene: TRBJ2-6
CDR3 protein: CASSFGGLPGANVLTF

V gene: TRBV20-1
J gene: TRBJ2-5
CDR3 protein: CSATVYQETQYF

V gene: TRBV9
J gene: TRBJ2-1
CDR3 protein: CASSVARASGRGSYNEQFF

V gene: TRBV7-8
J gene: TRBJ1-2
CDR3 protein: CASSLGAGDYGYTF

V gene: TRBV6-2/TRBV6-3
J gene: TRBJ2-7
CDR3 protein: CASSYQRASYEQYF

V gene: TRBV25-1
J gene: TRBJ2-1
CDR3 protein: CASSGRDRVPNEQFF

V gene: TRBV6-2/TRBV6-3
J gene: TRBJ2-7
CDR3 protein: CASSLGTGRKEQYF

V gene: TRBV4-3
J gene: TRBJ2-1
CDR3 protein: CASSQMLAGAYNEQFF

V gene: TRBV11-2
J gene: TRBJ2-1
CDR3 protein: CASSFQAREQFF

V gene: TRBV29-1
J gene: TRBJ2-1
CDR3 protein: CSVEYRGGNEQFF

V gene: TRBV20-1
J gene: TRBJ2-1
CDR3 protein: CSASPSSYNEQFF

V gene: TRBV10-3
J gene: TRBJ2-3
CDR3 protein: CAITPGSSTDTQYF

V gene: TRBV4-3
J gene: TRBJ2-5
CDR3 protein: CASSQRQGMGAQETQYF

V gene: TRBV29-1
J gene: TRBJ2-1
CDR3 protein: CSEYRTPEREGNHNEQFF

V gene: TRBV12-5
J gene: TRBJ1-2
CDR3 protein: CASGLTRTGSRTFGDYGYTF

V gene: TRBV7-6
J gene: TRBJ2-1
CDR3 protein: CASSLARDWGGNEQFF

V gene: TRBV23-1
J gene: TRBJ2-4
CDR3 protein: CASSQPGLGALRFAKNIQYF

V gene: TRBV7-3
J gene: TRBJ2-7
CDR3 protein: CASSLIQQGPYGWEQYF

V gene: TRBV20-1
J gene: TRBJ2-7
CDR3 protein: CSAPIPGLAEYEQYF

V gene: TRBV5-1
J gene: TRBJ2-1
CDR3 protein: CASSLRFGAGEVYNEQFF

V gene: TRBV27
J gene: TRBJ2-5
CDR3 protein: CASSLYPGGTRETQYF

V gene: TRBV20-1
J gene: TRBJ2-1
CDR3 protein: CSAIGLERRHEQFF

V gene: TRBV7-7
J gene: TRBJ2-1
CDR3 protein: CASSLSSRDSNNEQFF

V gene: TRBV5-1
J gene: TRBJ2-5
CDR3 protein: CASSFPFADQETQYF

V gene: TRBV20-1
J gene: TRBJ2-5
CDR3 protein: CSASYGTHDPAPQETQYF

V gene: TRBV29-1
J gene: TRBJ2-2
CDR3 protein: CSVEGLRENTGELFF

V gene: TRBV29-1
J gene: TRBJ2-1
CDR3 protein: CSVASGGGGNEQFF

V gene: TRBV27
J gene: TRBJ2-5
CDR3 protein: CASSVRQASGGTQYF

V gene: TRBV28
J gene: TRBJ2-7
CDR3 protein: CASRRGGTYVGQYF

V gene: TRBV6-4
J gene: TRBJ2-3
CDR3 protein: CASSDGFGTDTQYF